Below are 26 T cell receptor beta chains sequenced from a single sample in a study of blood T cell repertoires in COVID-19. Method: immunoSEQ multiplex PCR; TCRdb's copy keeps in-frame clones and lacks some. The sample records about 190,000 clones, 60% to 80% being singletons. Sequencing used peripheral blood. These receptors originate from a woman in her 70s with acute or convalescent COVID-19.

The rearrangement links TRBV28 to TRBJ1-2; D possibly corresponds to TRBD1 (5 bases). This CDR3 is 11 amino acids long. The germline V gene has CDR1 MDHEN and CDR2 SYDVKM. The CDR3 spells CASQGNYGYTF. CDR3 DNA sequence: TGTGCAAGTCAGGGCAACTATGGCTACACCTTC.

The table lists this clone with a count of one. The chain has TRBV3-1 (or the pseudogene TRBV3-2) and TRBJ2-7, with D unresolved. Germline-derived CDR1 and CDR2 are LGHDT and YNNKEL (reference sequence). This CDR3 has 11 residues. V lost 5 bases and J lost 3, with 5 bases in between. The CDR3: CASSINYEQYF. CDR3 in DNA: TGTGCCAGCAGCATTAACTACGAGCAGTACTTC.

Concerning this clone itself: The junction does not match germline at one end; this may be a read error. In the same sample, other DNA sequences code for this CDR3. The chain has TRBV7-3 and TRBJ2-2; D may be TRBD1 (6 bases). Looked up from germline, CDR1 is SGHTA and CDR2 is FQGTGA. The CDR3 consists of 14 residues. The CDR3 sequence: CASSLSGDTGELFF. CDR3 nucleotides: TGTGCCAGTAGCTTGTCAGGGGACACCGGGGAGCTGTTTTTT.

This chain links TRBV21-1 with TRBJ2-7; TRBD2, the table's D call, lacks a check against the DNA. TRBV21-1 is assigned pseudogene status. The CDR3 has 14 residues. CDR3 sequence (DNA): TGTGCCCGGCCTGTGATAGCGGGAGTCTACGAGCAGTACTTC. Protein product: CARPVIAGVYEQYF.

The chain uses TRBV2 and TRBJ2-1; D might be TRBD1 (5 bases). This CDR3 has 11 residues. Per germline, CDR1 SNHLY and CDR2 FYNNEI. The V and J ends lost 4 bases and 10 bases respectively, with 8 bases between them. For the CDR3, the DNA is TGTGCCAGCAGTGTGCGGACAGAGCAGTTCTTC. Translated: CASSVRTEQFF.

This clone showed up just once. This chain uses TRBV5-5 with TRBJ2-2, with D unresolved. CDR1 is SGHKS and CDR2 is YYEKEE in the germline V gene (reference sequence). V dropped 1 base and J dropped 1 base, with 5 bases sitting between them. The CDR3 runs 14 residues. CDR3 nucleotide sequence: TGTGCCAGCAGCTTGAGAGGGAACACCGGGGAGCTGTTTTTT. It yields the protein CASSLRGNTGELFF. Drawing the rest from reference TRBV5-5 and TRBJ2-2, the complete variable domain is DAGVTQSPTHLIKTRGQQVTLRCSPISGHKSVSWYQQVLGQGPQFIFQYYEKEERGRGNFPDRFSARQFPNYSSELNVNALLLGDSALYLCASSLRGNTGELFFGEGSRLTVL.

V usage is TRBV6-5 and J usage is TRBJ1-4; D ambiguous. V was shortened by 6 bases and J by 6 bases, with 11 bases between the two germline ends. Per germline, CDR1 MNHEY and CDR2 SVGAGI. The CDR3 consists of 13 residues. The CDR3 DNA reads TGTGCCAGCAGCCCCCCCCCTCATGAAAAACTGTTTTTT. Encoded protein: CASSPPPHEKLFF.

The chain is built from TRBV27 and TRBJ2-7; 9 bases fit TRBD2. V lost 9 bases to trimming and J lost 6 bases; unmatched junction nucleotides: 12. In germline, CDR1 is MNHEY, CDR2 SMNVEV (reference sequence). The CDR3 is made up of 14 amino acids. CDR3 region: CASKASGINGEQYF. The DNA of the CDR3 is TGTGCCAGTAAGGCTAGCGGGATAAATGGCGAGCAGTACTTC.

This sequence joins TRBV19 and TRBJ1-1; 8 positions match TRBD1. The length of the CDR3 is 12 residues. V lost 7 bases and J lost 5; bases outside the gene matches: 3. The germline CDR1 and CDR2 sequences are LNHDA and SQIVND (reference sequence). The CDR3 DNA reads as TGTGCCAGTACAGGGGGCCGGACTGAAGCTTTCTTT. This codes for CASTGGRTEAFF.

This chain joins TRBV14 and TRBJ1-4; no reliable D call. V lost 7 bases, J lost 5 bases, and 11 bases lay in between. CDR1 and CDR2 from the germline V gene are SGHDN and FVKESK. The CDR3 has 13 residues. The CDR3 here is CASNRQLNEKLFF. For the CDR3, the DNA is TGTGCCAGCAACAGACAATTAAATGAAAAACTGTTTTTT.

The table lists this clone with a count of one. V and J are TRBV4-2 and TRBJ2-7; D not resolved. Germline V gene sequence: CDR1 LGHNA, CDR2 YNFKEQ. V gave up 1 base and J gave up 2 bases, with 12 bases separating them. CDR3 length: 15 amino acids. The CDR3 region is CASSQAFSQTYEQYF. The CDR3 region has the DNA TGTGCCAGCAGCCAAGCGTTTTCACAGACCTACGAGCAGTACTTC.

The chain has TRBV7-9 and TRBJ1-2; tentative D call: TRBD1 (5 bases). V lost 1 base and J 0 bases, leaving 15 bases between the germline ends. The CDR3 covers 17 residues. CDR1 and CDR2 (germline): SEHNR, FQNEAQ (reference sequence). CDR3 sequence (DNA): TGTGCCAGCAGCTTAGTTCTTGGGACTGGTACTAACTATGGCTACACCTTC. Translating it yields CASSLVLGTGTNYGYTF. Combining the CDR3 with reference TRBV7-9 and TRBJ1-2 gives the whole variable domain DTGVSQNPRHKITKRGQNVTFRCDPISEHNRLYWYRQTLGQGPEFLTYFQNEAQLEKSRLLSDRFSAERPKGSFSTLEIQRTEQGDSAMYLCASSLVLGTGTNYGYTFGSGTRLTVV.

This chain links TRBV5-1 with TRBJ2-1; 12 nucleotides match TRBD2. CDR3 size: 17 residues. Unmatched junction bases numbered 14, after V lost 4 bases and J lost 9 bases. Germline-derived CDR1 and CDR2 are SGHRS and YFSETQ. DNA for the CDR3: TGCGCCAGCAGCGAGGACGGTCTAGCGGGAGGGCTCGGTGAGCAGTTCTTC. It translates to CASSEDGLAGGLGEQFF.

This rearrangement joins TRBV5-4 to TRBJ1-2; D gene uncertain. The CDR3 extends over 13 amino acids. The germline CDR1 and CDR2 sequences are SGHNT and YYREEE (reference sequence). Trimming left V 6 bases short and J 5 bases short, with 14 bases between. The CDR3 loop is CASNVDGYYGYTF. Written as DNA, the CDR3 is TGTGCCAGCAACGTAGACGGGTATTATGGCTACACCTTC.

The CDR3 sequence is CASSPFRSNQPQHF. The CDR3 nucleotides are TGTGCCAGCAGTCCCTTTCGGAGCAATCAGCCCCAGCATTTT. The rearrangement joins TRBV27 to TRBJ1-5; no reliable D call. CDR1 MNHEY and CDR2 SMNVEV come from the germline V gene (reference sequence). The V end was cut by 5 bases, the J end by 1 base, with 9 bases between. CDR3 length: 14 amino acids.

The chain links TRBV5-6 to TRBJ2-7, with TRBD2 matching 11 bases. J was trimmed by 1 base and V by 6 bases; bases with no gene match: 15. There are 18 residues in the CDR3. Germline CDR1 SGHDT, CDR2 YYEEEE. CDR3 residues: CASTDRVFGTSGSYEQYF. DNA for the CDR3: TGTGCCAGCACCGACAGGGTTTTCGGGACTAGCGGTTCCTACGAGCAGTACTTC.

The rearrangement uses TRBV29-1 and TRBJ1-1; 8 bases fit TRBD1. V trimming: 6 bases; J trimming: 0 bases; junction bases outside the gene matches: 6. Germline CDR1 and CDR2: SQVTM and ANQGSEA. This CDR3 spans 14 amino acids. DNA for the CDR3: TGCAGCGTATGCGCGACAGGGGTGAACACTGAAGCTTTCTTT. It encodes CSVCATGVNTEAFF. Full variable domain (missing parts from reference TRBV29-1 and TRBJ1-1): SAVISQKPSRDICQRGTSLTIQCQVDSQVTMMFWYRQQPGQSLTLIATANQGSEATYESGFVIDKFPISRPNLTFSTLTVSNMSPEDSSIYLCSVCATGVNTEAFFGQGTRLTVV.

The J gene is TRBJ2-1, the V gene TRBV5-6; tentatively, D is TRBD1 (6 bases). With 1 base removed from V and 0 bases from J, the gap between germline ends came to 8 bases. The CDR3 contains 15 residues. Germline lookup yields CDR1 SGHDT and CDR2 YYEEEE. This CDR3 reads CASSLRQASYNEQFF. The CDR3 DNA reads TGTGCCAGCAGCTTGAGACAGGCCTCCTACAATGAGCAGTTCTTC. The complete variable domain, with remaining parts taken from reference TRBV5-6 and TRBJ2-1, reads DAGVTQSPTHLIKTRGQQVTLRCSPKSGHDTVSWYQQALGQGPQFIFQYYEEEERQRGNFPDRFSGHQFPNYSSELNVNALLLGDSALYLCASSLRQASYNEQFFGPGTRLTVL.

This clone occurred once. For the CDR3, the DNA is TGTGCCAGCAGCCGAGGGGCAGGGACTGATGGCTACACCTTC. It translates to CASSRGAGTDGYTF. The rearrangement links TRBV7-3 to TRBJ1-2, with D tentatively TRBD1 (5 bases). CDR3 length: 14 residues. V was trimmed by 5 bases and J by 6 bases, leaving 16 bases between them. The germline V gene has CDR1 SGHTA and CDR2 FQGTGA.

The rearrangement joins TRBV11-3 to TRBJ2-1, with TRBD1 identical over 8 bases. In germline, CDR1 is SGHNT, CDR2 YENEEA. CDR3 length: 15 amino acids. Trimming at V came to 1 base and at J to 3 bases, leaving 2 bases not matched to a gene. CDR3 sequence: CASSLGQGIYNEQFF. For the CDR3, the DNA is TGTGCCAGCAGCTTAGGACAGGGGATCTACAATGAGCAGTTCTTC.

V is TRBV29-1 and J is TRBJ1-2; no clear D. CDR1 and CDR2 (germline): SQVTM, ANQGSEA. Trimming took 6 bases from V and 8 from J, leaving 19 bases between them. The length of the CDR3 is 13 residues. CDR3 sequence reads: CSVSSSGGGGYTF. The CDR3 nucleotides read TGCAGCGTCTCCTCTTCAGGAGGAGGCGGCTACACCTTC.

V is TRBV7-9 and J is TRBJ1-6; no clear D gene. Germline CDR1 SEHNR, CDR2 FQNEAQ (reference sequence). CDR3 size: 13 residues. Trimming removed 0 bases from V and 8 bases from J, with 5 bases in between. The CDR3 protein is CASSLAGDSPLHF. The CDR3 bases are TGTGCCAGCAGCTTAGCCGGGGATTCACCCCTCCACTTT.

The rearrangement uses TRBV2 and TRBJ2-7; possible D gene TRBD2, 5 bases. Germline values: CDR1 SNHLY, CDR2 FYNNEI. V was shortened by 5 bases and J by 2 bases, with 13 bases between the two germline ends. The CDR3 totals 14 residues. CDR3 residues: CASSPGIPPYEQYF. CDR3 nucleotides: TGTGCCAGCAGTCCCGGGATCCCCCCCTACGAGCAGTACTTC.

In its sample, this clone was seen once. The chain has TRBV3-1 (or the pseudogene TRBV3-2) and TRBJ2-1; D may be TRBD2 (5 bases). V was pared by 0 bases and J by 8 bases, with 11 bases between. Germline loops: CDR1 LGHDT, CDR2 YNNKEL (reference sequence). The CDR3 spans 14 residues. The CDR3: CASSQDSLAHEQFF. The CDR3 DNA reads as TGTGCCAGCAGCCAAGATAGCCTAGCACATGAGCAGTTCTTC.

This clone occurred a few times. The V call is TRBV2, the J call TRBJ2-2; 12 nucleotides agree with TRBD2. J was trimmed by 6 bases and V by 6 bases; bases with no gene match: 8. Germline V gene sequence: CDR1 SNHLY, CDR2 FYNNEI. This CDR3 is 16 amino acids long. The DNA of the CDR3 is TGTGCCAGCAGCTCCCTAGCGGGAGGGATCTCCGGGGAGCTGTTTTTT. Translation gives CASSSLAGGISGELFF.

This chain connects TRBV24-1 to TRBJ1-1; 7 nucleotides align to TRBD1. The trim removed 6 bases at V and 3 bases at J, leaving 9 bases unmatched. There are 15 residues in the CDR3. The germline V gene encodes CDR1 KGHDR and CDR2 SFDVKD. The CDR3 here is CATSPGGGGHTEAFF. CDR3 sequence (DNA): TGTGCCACCAGTCCTGGAGGGGGCGGGCACACTGAAGCTTTCTTT.